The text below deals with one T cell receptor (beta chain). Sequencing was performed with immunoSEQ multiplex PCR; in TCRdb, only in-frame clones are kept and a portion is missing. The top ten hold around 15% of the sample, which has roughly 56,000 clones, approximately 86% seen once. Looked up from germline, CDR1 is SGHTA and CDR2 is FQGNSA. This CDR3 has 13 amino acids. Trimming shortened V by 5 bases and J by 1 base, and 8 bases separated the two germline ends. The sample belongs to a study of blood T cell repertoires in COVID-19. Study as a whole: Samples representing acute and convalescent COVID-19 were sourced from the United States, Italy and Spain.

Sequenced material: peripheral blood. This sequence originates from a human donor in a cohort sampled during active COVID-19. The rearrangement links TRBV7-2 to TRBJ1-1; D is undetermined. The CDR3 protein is CASSRPGNTEAFF. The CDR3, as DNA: TGTGCCAGCAGCCGCCCGGGGAACACTGAAGCTTTCTTT.